The clone carrying this T cell receptor beta chain has at least ten counts. Its antigen is unidentified. Just one base apart from a much larger clone, this may be a read error. Since no conserved phenylalanine or tryptophan closes the CDR3, a read error is the likely cause. Per the original methods: Building a distant-metastasis classifier for papillary thyroid cancer drew on CDR3 differences across clinicopathological groups. TCRdb re-clonotyped the PCR reads via MiXCR. TCRdb's processing, not the authors' own work, is the source of the V and J calls. The sample holds about 22,000 clones; approximately 14% are singletons and the top ten take about 14%. The sample originates from a study of metastatic and nonmetastatic thyroid tumors. Trimming stripped 1 base from V and 0 bases from J, with 6 bases between. Germline CDR1 and CDR2: SGHAT and FQNNGV. The CDR3 sequence is 14 residues long. Study-level points and caveats: When malignant thyroid tumors were compared with benign nodules, TCR beta diversity was reportedly significantly higher in the malignant tumors. This held in both blood and tumor samples.

Each patient went into thyroid surgery without having received any treatment. This sequence originates from a female donor with papillary thyroid cancer or a benign thyroid nodule (not recorded which). Some clones in this sample may be carry-over from other donors' samples. The chain joins TRBV11-2 to TRBJ1-1; a weak D match, TRBD1 (5 bases). The material sequenced was tumor tissue. The CDR3 sequence is CASSLGGMNTEAFS. The CDR3 bases are TGTGCCAGCAGCTTAGGGGGCATGAACACTGAAGCTTTCTCT.